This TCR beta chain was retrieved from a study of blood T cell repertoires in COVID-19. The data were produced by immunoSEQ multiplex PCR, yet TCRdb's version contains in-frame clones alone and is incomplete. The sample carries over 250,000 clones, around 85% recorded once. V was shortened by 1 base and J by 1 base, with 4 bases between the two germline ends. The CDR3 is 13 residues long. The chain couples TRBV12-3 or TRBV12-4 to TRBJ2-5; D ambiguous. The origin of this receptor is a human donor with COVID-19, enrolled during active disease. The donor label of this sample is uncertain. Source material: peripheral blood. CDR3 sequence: CASSLDSQETQYF. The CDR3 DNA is TGTGCCAGCAGTTTAGACAGCCAAGAGACCCAGTACTTC.